These T cell receptor beta chains were read from a single sample in a study of blood T cell dynamics during melanoma immunotherapy. Sequencing was performed with immunoSEQ multiplex PCR; in TCRdb, only in-frame clones are kept and a portion is missing. The data show around 13,000 clones, around 84% seen once. Source: blood, taken from a patient treated with checkpoint blockade. The receptors derive from a human donor with melanoma. Each CDR3 is given with its conserved first and last residue. The order of the fields is clone size, J gene, D gene, V gene, CDR3 protein, CDR3 DNA. The D gene is left open where the match is weak. Some rows mark clone size as missing; the rest say once, few, many or name a class of expanded clone.

>NA|TRBJ2-5|NA|TRBV29-1
CSVLIRGETQYF
TGCAGCGTATTAATCCGAGGGGAGACCCAGTACTTC
>NA|TRBJ1-4|NA|TRBV10-3
CAISDPTVPGEKLFF
TGTGCCATCAGTGACCCAACAGTTCCGGGTGAAAAACTGTTTTTT
>few|TRBJ1-5|NA|TRBV5-1
CASSPEGSVRPQHF
TGCGCCAGCAGCCCAGAGGGTTCCGTCCGGCCCCAGCATTTT
>NA|TRBJ2-4|TRBD2|TRBV13
CASSHLAGGINIQYF
TGTGCCAGCAGCCACCTAGCGGGGGGGATAAACATTCAGTACTTC
>NA|TRBJ1-3|NA|TRBV7-6
CASSLGQISGNTIYF
TGTGCCAGCAGCTTAGGACAGATCTCTGGAAACACCATATATTTT
>NA|TRBJ1-1|NA|TRBV14
CASSQQTNTEAFF
TGTGCCAGCAGCCAACAGACGAACACTGAAGCTTTCTTT
>NA|TRBJ2-5|NA|TRBV7-9
CASSLVLGETQYF
TGTGCCAGCAGCTTAGTTTTGGGCGAGACCCAGTACTTC
>NA|TRBJ2-2|NA|TRBV5-1
CASSIMTGHPAGGELFF
TGCGCCAGCAGCATAATGACAGGGCACCCTGCGGGAGGGGAGCTGTTTTTT
>NA|TRBJ2-7|TRBD1|TRBV10-3
CATGGDSYEQYF
TGTGCCACAGGGGGCGATTCCTACGAGCAGTACTTC
>NA|TRBJ1-4|NA|TRBV18
CASATGRNEKLFF
TGTGCCAGCGCGACAGGCCGTAATGAAAAACTGTTTTTT
>NA|TRBJ2-3|TRBD2|TRBV6-1
CASTRAGLTDTQYF
TGTGCCAGCACGAGAGCGGGACTCACAGATACGCAGTATTTT
>NA|TRBJ2-3|TRBD2|TRBV4-2
CASSQVISGGASTDTQYF
TGTGCCAGCAGCCAAGTTATTAGCGGGGGTGCTAGCACAGATACGCAGTATTTT
>NA|TRBJ1-3|NA|TRBV4-1
CASSQGSAYRVWGNTIYF
TGCGCCAGCAGCCAGGGTAGCGCGTACAGGGTTTGGGGAAACACCATATATTTT
>NA|TRBJ1-3|TRBD1|TRBV7-9
CASPKLRDREGNTIYF
TGTGCCAGCCCAAAACTCCGGGACAGAGAAGGAAACACCATATATTTT
>NA|TRBJ2-2|TRBD1|TRBV19
CASRFGDRRAGELFF
TGTGCCAGTAGATTCGGGGACAGGCGGGCCGGGGAGCTGTTTTTT
>NA|TRBJ2-3|NA|TRBV6-4
CASSDEGLNTDTQYF
TGTGCCAGCAGTGACGAAGGACTCAACACAGATACGCAGTATTTT
>once|TRBJ1-4|TRBD1|TRBV19
CASTSQGTNEKLFF
TGTGCCAGTACCTCACAGGGGACTAATGAAAAACTGTTTTTT
>NA|TRBJ1-2|TRBD1|TRBV11-1
CASSLEGGAHYGYTF
TGTGCCAGCAGCTTGGAAGGGGGCGCCCACTATGGCTACACCTTC
>NA|TRBJ2-7|NA|TRBV4-2
CASSPLSLRGASYEQYF
TGTGCCAGCAGCCCCCTGAGTCTCCGAGGGGCGAGTTACGAGCAGTACTTC
>NA|TRBJ2-7|NA|TRBV5-6
CASSEGTAVGYEQYF
TGTGCCAGCAGCGAGGGGACGGCAGTAGGTTACGAGCAGTACTTC
>NA|TRBJ2-7|NA|TRBV6-1
CASSEEGLEQYF
TGTGCCAGCAGTGAGGAGGGGTTGGAGCAGTACTTC
>few|TRBJ2-3|TRBD1|TRBV7-9
CASSPGQGATDTQYF
TGTGCCAGCAGCCCAGGACAGGGGGCAACAGATACGCAGTATTTT
>NA|TRBJ1-4|NA|TRBV28
CASKERASNEKLFF
TGTGCCAGCAAGGAGCGGGCCTCTAATGAAAAACTGTTTTTT
>NA|TRBJ1-2|TRBD1|TRBV6-1
CASSPRDRGWDGYTF
TGTGCCAGCAGTCCAAGGGACAGGGGGTGGGATGGCTACACCTTC
>NA|TRBJ2-1|TRBD2|TRBV11-1
CASSPQGRGAGNEQFF
TGTGCCAGCAGCCCGCAGGGGCGGGGGGCCGGCAATGAGCAGTTCTTC
>NA|TRBJ1-2|NA|TRBV4-1
CASSQDSGRWSNYGYTF
TGCGCCAGCAGCCAAGATTCGGGACGGTGGAGTAACTATGGCTACACCTTC
>NA|TRBJ2-1|TRBD2|TRBV7-3
CASSLVPGLAGGHEQFF
TGTGCCAGCAGCTTGGTCCCGGGACTAGCGGGGGGGCATGAGCAGTTCTTC
>NA|TRBJ2-7|NA|TRBV7-3
CASRLLDREQYF
TGTGCCAGCAGACTACTAGACCGGGAGCAGTACTTC
>few|TRBJ1-2|NA|TRBV2
CASSDTQEGYTF
TGTGCCAGCAGTGATACACAGGAAGGCTACACCTTC
>NA|TRBJ1-2|TRBD1|TRBV4-1
CASSQDPGQGARYGYTF
TGCGCCAGCAGCCAAGATCCGGGACAGGGGGCGCGGTATGGCTACACCTTC